These T cell receptor beta chains were read from a single sample in a study of brain T cells in children with intractable seizures. The data were produced by immunoSEQ multiplex PCR, yet TCRdb's version contains in-frame clones alone and is incomplete. The top ten clones hold 5% to 7% of a sample with under 400,000 clones, over 85% of them seen once. Here the sequenced sample was peripheral blood, taken 5 to 6 months after surgery. The origin of the receptors is a boy under three years old with tuberous sclerosis and intractable seizures. Each CDR3 is given with its conserved first and last residue. Each record gives: CDR3 protein, V gene, D gene. The D gene is left open where the match is weak.

CDR3aa: CASSTRTSGSYEQYF; v_gene: TRBV27; d_gene: TRBD2
CDR3aa: CASSPGQGDSPLHF; v_gene: TRBV7-9; d_gene: TRBD1
CDR3aa: CASSYSGFGELFF; v_gene: TRBV6-5; d_gene: NA
CDR3aa: CASLGQGMGGYTF; v_gene: TRBV2; d_gene: TRBD1
CDR3aa: CASSLNRGAEAFF; v_gene: TRBV27; d_gene: TRBD1
CDR3aa: CASSEGWSSDEQFF; v_gene: TRBV6-1; d_gene: NA
CDR3aa: CASRLGGANTGELFF; v_gene: TRBV28; d_gene: TRBD1
CDR3aa: CASSYGTGDYGYTF; v_gene: TRBV6-5; d_gene: TRBD1
CDR3aa: CASSQAHEQYF; v_gene: TRBV3-1/TRBV3-2; d_gene: NA
CDR3aa: CASSQDEAGPDNEQFF; v_gene: TRBV4-1; d_gene: TRBD2
CDR3aa: CASSLGNYEQYF; v_gene: TRBV5-6; d_gene: NA
CDR3aa: CASSLARGNQPQHF; v_gene: TRBV27; d_gene: NA
CDR3aa: CASSPRLAGTYNEQFF; v_gene: TRBV18; d_gene: TRBD2
CDR3aa: CASRDRGMGTEAFF; v_gene: TRBV2; d_gene: TRBD1
CDR3aa: CASSTLTGENTEAFF; v_gene: TRBV5-5; d_gene: TRBD1
CDR3aa: CASSLYRGYRETQYF; v_gene: TRBV27; d_gene: NA